The 28 T cell receptor beta chains listed next were all sequenced from one sample in a study of identical twins. TCRdb fed the 5' RACE reads into MiXCR, producing one record per CDR3 protein. The sample has around 280,000 distinct CDR3 sequences; roughly 8.6% are singletons. The data also belong to a second study, concerning yellow fever vaccine responses in identical twins.

The sample taken for sequencing was memory (CD45RO+) T cells sorted from blood. These receptors were obtained from a woman younger than 35 in good health.

The genes are TRBV29-1 and TRBJ1-4; D ambiguous. The CDR3 covers 13 residues. Germline CDR1 is SQVTM and CDR2 is ANQGSEA. With 6 bases removed from V and 0 bases from J, the gap between germline ends came to 8 bases. In DNA, the CDR3 is TGCAGCGTGAGCAGGACAACTAATGAAAAACTGTTTTTT. It encodes CSVSRTTNEKLFF. The full variable domain, completed using reference TRBV29-1 and TRBJ1-4, is SAVISQKPSRDICQRGTSLTIQCQVDSQVTMMFWYRQQPGQSLTLIATANQGSEATYESGFVIDKFPISRPNLTFSTLTVSNMSPEDSSIYLCSVSRTTNEKLFFGSGTQLSVL.

V is TRBV20-1 and J is TRBJ2-3; D uncertain. The length of the CDR3 is 14 residues. The V and J ends lost 3 bases and 5 bases respectively, with 15 bases between them. Germline CDR1 reads DFQATT; CDR2 reads SNEGSKA (reference sequence). CDR3 residues: CSASQLGWRDTQYF. DNA of the CDR3: TGCAGTGCTAGCCAGCTAGGATGGAGAGATACGCAGTATTTT.

CDR3 amino acids: CASSQPTGGGEKLFF. DNA of the CDR3: TGTGCCAGCAGCCAGCCGACAGGGGGAGGCGAAAAACTGTTTTTT. This chain uses TRBV7-8 with TRBJ1-4, with 9 nucleotides matching TRBD1. After removal of 5 bases from V and 8 bases from J, the junction contained 9 bases not matched to a gene. CDR1 and CDR2 (germline): SGHVS, FQNEAQ. CDR3 length: 15 amino acids.

The rearrangement links TRBV6-1 to TRBJ2-2, with 11 positions matching TRBD1. This CDR3 spans 15 amino acids. V lost 4 bases, J lost 3 bases, and 1 base stayed unmatched. CDR1 and CDR2 from the germline V gene are MNHNS and SASEGT. Here the CDR3 DNA reads TGTGCCAGCAGTGGGACAGGGGGCGACACCGGGGAGCTGTTTTTT. This codes for CASSGTGGDTGELFF.

This CDR3 is CASSARDRSSSYEQYF. The CDR3 DNA is TGTGCCAGCAGCGCCCGGGACAGGTCCAGCTCCTACGAGCAGTACTTC. The rearrangement joins TRBV3-1 to TRBJ2-7; TRBD1 agrees at 8 bases. CDR3 length equals 16 residues. Trimming cost V 5 bases and J 0 bases; bases outside gene matches: 9. In germline, CDR1 is LGHDT, CDR2 YNNKEL (reference sequence).

V and J are TRBV3-1 and TRBJ1-1; D unclear. The V end was cut by 4 bases, the J end by 5 bases, with 14 bases between. Per the germline V gene, CDR1 is LGHDT and CDR2 is YNNKEL (reference sequence). The CDR3 runs 14 residues. The CDR3 region is CASSLNAGTTEAFF. The CDR3 DNA follows: TGTGCCAGCAGCCTCAACGCCGGAACGACTGAAGCTTTCTTT.

This clonotype was observed at least ten times. This rearrangement joins TRBV5-6 to TRBJ2-1; D might be TRBD1 (7 bases). The V gene lost 4 bases and the J gene lost 6 bases, with 17 bases spanning the gap. The CDR3 is 15 residues long. CDR1 and CDR2 (germline): SGHDT, YYEEEE. CDR3 DNA sequence: TGTGCCAGCAGCCCCAGCATCAGGGGGGTCAATGAGCAGTTCTTC. This sequence encodes CASSPSIRGVNEQFF. Looking up the rest from reference TRBV5-6 and TRBJ2-1 gives the full variable domain: DAGVTQSPTHLIKTRGQQVTLRCSPKSGHDTVSWYQQALGQGPQFIFQYYEEEERQRGNFPDRFSGHQFPNYSSELNVNALLLGDSALYLCASSPSIRGVNEQFFGPGTRLTVL.

The sample holds many counts of this clonotype. The V call is TRBV5-1, the J call TRBJ2-7; tentatively, D is TRBD1 (6 bases). Per the germline V gene, CDR1 is SGHRS and CDR2 is YFSETQ. The CDR3 length is 16 residues. The V and J ends lost 4 bases and 3 bases respectively, with 20 bases between them. CDR3 coding DNA: TGCGCCAGCAGCCCCAGGTGCAGGGGTCCACTCTACGAGCAGTACGTC. It codes for CASSPRCRGPLYEQYV.

The rearrangement joins TRBV6-4 to TRBJ2-1; 9 bases are a match to TRBD1. Germline CDR1 MRHNA, CDR2 SNTAGT. This CDR3 comprises 16 residues. V lost 3 bases and J lost 6; bases outside the gene matches: 9. The CDR3 here is CASSETTGTGSNEQFF. CDR3 sequence (DNA): TGTGCCAGCAGTGAAACTACCGGGACAGGGAGCAATGAGCAGTTCTTC.

On this clonotype itself: Since no conserved phenylalanine or tryptophan closes the CDR3, a read error is the likely cause. No DNA is shown, since the ends of the CDR3 on it are uncertain; the CDR3 is the one TCRdb lists. This chain uses TRBV6-1 with TRBJ2-7; the table's D call, TRBD2, was not checked against the DNA. A total of 13 residues make up the CDR3, ends included. Germline-derived CDR1 and CDR2 are MNHNS and SASEGT. This chain's CDR3 is CASSPGTSLRGVL.

This clonotype was picked up a small number of times. The V call is TRBV7-3, the J call TRBJ2-7; tentatively, D is TRBD2 (7 bases). This CDR3 is built from 13 residues. Germline V CDR1 and CDR2: SGHTA, FQGTGA. V was clipped by 6 bases and J by 5 bases, with 14 bases between them. CDR3 DNA: TGTGCCAGCAGTCCCACGGGGGGCGACGAGCAGTACTTC. It encodes CASSPTGGDEQYF.

This clonotype was counted ten times or more. The gene calls are TRBV5-1 and TRBJ2-2, with 9 bases that match TRBD1. J gave up 2 bases and V 2 bases, and 4 bases lay outside the gene matches. The CDR3 is made up of 16 amino acids. Germline-derived CDR1 and CDR2 are SGHRS and YFSETQ. CDR3 residues: CASSFGQGTNTGELFF. The DNA of the CDR3 is TGCGCCAGCAGCTTCGGACAGGGGACCAACACCGGGGAGCTGTTTTTT.

There are a few counts of this clonotype. The chain has TRBV6-2 or TRBV6-3 and TRBJ2-1, with 7 positions matching TRBD2. V trimming: 6 bases; J trimming: 7 bases; junction bases outside the gene matches: 9. The CDR3 has 14 amino acids. CDR1 is MNHEY, CDR2 SVGEGT, per germline. The CDR3 sequence is CASRVGGGRNEQFF. The CDR3 DNA reads TGTGCCAGCAGGGTTGGAGGCGGGAGAAATGAGCAGTTCTTC.

The table lists this clonotype with a few counts. V and J are TRBV5-1 and TRBJ2-1; 8 bases align to TRBD1. J gave up 9 bases and V 4 bases, and 12 bases lay outside the gene matches. The CDR3 has 15 amino acids. Germline loops: CDR1 SGHRS, CDR2 YFSETQ. In DNA, the CDR3 is TGCGCCAGCAGCCGTGGGGCAGGGGGCGTTGGTGAGCAGTTCTTC. Translating it yields CASSRGAGGVGEQFF. Complete variable domain (other parts from reference TRBV5-1 and TRBJ2-1): KAGVTQTPRYLIKTRGQQVTLSCSPISGHRSVSWYQQTPGQGLQFLFEYFSETQRNKGNFPGRFSGRQFSNSRSEMNVSTLELGDSALYLCASSRGAGGVGEQFFGPGTRLTVL.

This clonotype was seen more than once but under ten times. V usage is TRBV3-1 and J usage is TRBJ1-5; 9 bases are a match to TRBD1. This CDR3 contains 13 residues. Looked up from germline, CDR1 is LGHDT and CDR2 is YNNKEL (reference sequence). J gave up 6 bases and V 4 bases, and 1 base lay outside the gene matches. This chain's CDR3 is CASSRQGGQPQHF. CDR3 nucleotides: TGTGCCAGCAGCCGACAGGGGGGTCAGCCCCAGCATTTT.

This clonotype was detected many times. V and J are TRBV20-1 and TRBJ2-1; 7 nucleotides align to TRBD1. The J segment lost 4 bases and the V segment lost 8 bases, leaving 5 bases of the junction unmatched. The V gene's germline CDR1 is DFQATT and CDR2 SNEGSKA (reference sequence). This CDR3 contains 12 residues. In nucleotides, the CDR3 is TGCAGTCAGACAGGGCAGTACAATGAGCAGTTCTTC. As protein: CSQTGQYNEQFF.

This clonotype appeared a few times. The chain joins TRBV5-1 to TRBJ2-7; the D is unclear. CDR1 is SGHRS and CDR2 is YFSETQ in the germline V gene. The CDR3 is 11 amino acids. V shed 0 bases and J shed 6 bases, with 4 bases lying between them. This CDR3 is CASSLEREQYF. The CDR3 DNA follows: TGCGCCAGCAGCTTGGAGCGCGAGCAGTACTTC.

This clonotype was picked up many times. V and J are TRBV12-3 or TRBV12-4 and TRBJ1-5; no clear D. There are 14 residues in the CDR3. Trimming shortened V by 1 base and J by 0 bases, and 4 bases separated the two germline ends. The CDR3 bases are TGTGCCAGCAGTTTAGGGATTAGCAATCAGCCCCAGCATTTT. As protein: CASSLGISNQPQHF.

In this sample, this clonotype turned up many times. The chain is built from TRBV9 and TRBJ2-1, with D possibly TRBD1 on 6 matching bases. The CDR3 length is 15 residues. CDR1 is SGDLS and CDR2 is YYNGEE in the germline V gene. V lost 0 bases, J lost 5 bases, and 12 bases lay in between. The CDR3 spells CASSVGLRDNNEQFF. The CDR3 DNA sequence: TGTGCCAGCAGCGTAGGGTTAAGGGACAACAATGAGCAGTTCTTC. The full variable domain, in which reference TRBV9 and TRBJ2-1 provide the parts outside the CDR3, is DSGVTQTPKHLITATGQRVTLRCSPRSGDLSVYWYQQSLDQGLQFLIQYYNGEERAKGNILERFSAQQFPDLHSELNLSSLELGDSALYFCASSVGLRDNNEQFFGPGTRLTVL.

In its sample, this clonotype was seen a few times. The rearrangement joins TRBV7-6 to TRBJ1-1; no firm D call. This CDR3 is 14 amino acids long. V lost 6 bases, J lost 1 base, and 12 bases lay in between. Germline V CDR1 and CDR2: SGHVS, FNYEAQ. The CDR3 spells CASSFSPANTEAFF. As DNA, the CDR3 is TGTGCCAGCAGTTTCAGCCCGGCGAACACTGAAGCTTTCTTT. The full variable domain, in which reference TRBV7-6 and TRBJ1-1 provide the parts outside the CDR3, is GAGVSQSPRYKVTKRGQDVALRCDPISGHVSLYWYRQALGQGPEFLTYFNYEAQQDKSGLPNDRFSAERPEGSISTLTIQRTEQRDSAMYRCASSFSPANTEAFFGQGTRLTVV.

This clonotype was detected ten times or more. V usage is TRBV5-1 and J usage is TRBJ2-1, with TRBD2 identical over 11 bases. This CDR3 spans 16 amino acids. Trimming at V came to 4 bases and at J to 6 bases, leaving 9 bases not matched to a gene. Germline V gene sequence: CDR1 SGHRS, CDR2 YFSETQ. DNA of the CDR3: TGCGCCAGCAGCATCACCGGGACTAGCGGACTCAATGAGCAGTTCTTC. This translates into CASSITGTSGLNEQFF.

This clonotype has at least ten counts. The chain couples TRBV7-2 to TRBJ1-2; D gene ambiguous. Germline V CDR1 and CDR2: SGHTA, FQGNSA. V shed 5 bases and J shed 5 bases, with 18 bases lying between them. This CDR3 has 15 amino acids. The CDR3 bases are TGTGCCAGCAGCCCTAACGGGGTTGCTCGGTATGGCTACACCTTC. Amino acids: CASSPNGVARYGYTF.

This clonotype was counted at least ten times. The chain recombines TRBV5-1 with TRBJ1-5; D is unresolved. Germline V gene data show CDR1 as SGHRS and CDR2 as YFSETQ. The CDR3 length is 14 residues. Deletions cut 0 bases from V and 0 bases from J, with 4 bases between. CDR3 loop: CASSLGGSNQPQHF. CDR3 in DNA: TGCGCCAGCAGCTTGGGGGGTAGCAATCAGCCCCAGCATTTT.

This clonotype has more than one count but fewer than ten. V usage is TRBV12-3 or TRBV12-4 and J usage is TRBJ1-6; D might be TRBD1 (6 bases). CDR3 length: 13 residues. Deletions cut 4 bases from V and 6 bases from J, with 7 bases between. CDR3 protein: CASSSGVNSPLHF. The DNA of the CDR3 is TGTGCCAGCAGTTCAGGGGTTAATTCACCCCTCCACTTT.

This clonotype has ten or more counts. The chain has TRBV5-1 and TRBJ2-1; the match to TRBD2 covers 8 bases. The CDR3 has 15 amino acids. The V gene end was trimmed by 0 bases and the J gene end by 5 bases; junction bases not matched to a gene: 4. Germline V gene data show CDR1 as SGHRS and CDR2 as YFSETQ. This CDR3 reads CASSLVGAGDNEQFF. The CDR3 DNA follows: TGCGCCAGCAGCTTGGTCGGAGCGGGAGACAATGAGCAGTTCTTC.

The table lists this clonotype with a few counts. The chain has TRBV4-1 and TRBJ2-2; 7 bases match TRBD1. From germline, CDR1 is MGHRA and CDR2 YSYEKL. CDR3 length equals 14 residues. V was clipped by 4 bases and J by 3 bases; unmatched bases: 2. The CDR3 loop reads CASSRGTDTGELFF. CDR3 bases: TGCGCCAGCAGCCGTGGGACAGACACCGGGGAGCTGTTTTTT.

This clonotype showed up many times. The rearrangement links TRBV5-1 to TRBJ2-1; D is tentatively TRBD1 or TRBD2 (7 bases each). V gave up 4 bases and J gave up 3 bases, with 14 bases separating them. The CDR3 is 15 amino acids. The germline CDR1 and CDR2 sequences are SGHRS and YFSETQ. The CDR3 coding sequence is TGCGCCAGCAGCCCAGGGGGGGCGAACTACAATGAGCAGTTCTTC. Protein product: CASSPGGANYNEQFF.

This clonotype has ten or more counts. The chain joins TRBV3-1 to TRBJ1-1, with D unresolved. Germline assignment: CDR1 LGHDT and CDR2 YNNKEL (reference sequence). This CDR3 is 12 amino acids long. V lost 4 bases to trimming and J lost 3 bases, with 6 bases between them. The chain's CDR3 is CASSLRYTEAFF. CDR3 sequence (DNA): TGTGCCAGCAGCCTTCGTTACACTGAAGCTTTCTTT.